The 9 T cell receptor beta chains below were found in one sample sequenced in a study of T-cell reconstitution after alpha-beta-depleted transplantation in children. TCRbeta library preparation incorporated unique molecular identifiers. TCRdb itself ran the PCR reads through MiXCR, one entry per CDR3 protein. The table shows about a million distinct CDR3 sequences, with about 26% occurring only once. The sequences come from PBMCs, mostly from graft donor cells, collected 360 days after TCRalphabeta/CD19-depleted stem cell transplant. The receptors stem from a boy in the first two years of life who had a stem cell transplant for SCID, so the T cells may come from the graft donor.

The chain carries TRBV6-2 or TRBV6-3 and TRBJ1-1, with a tentative D call TRBD1 (6 bases). This CDR3 comprises 17 residues. V was shortened by 5 bases and J by 5 bases, with 24 bases between the two germline ends. Per germline, CDR1 MNHEY and CDR2 SVGEGT. CDR3 amino acids: CASSAYVLQGRETEAFF. The CDR3 DNA sequence: TGTGCCAGCAGTGCCTATGTACTACAGGGAAGGGAGACTGAAGCTTTCTTT.

V usage is TRBV11-2 and J usage is TRBJ2-7; D may match TRBD1 or TRBD2 (5 bases each). This CDR3 has 17 amino acids. V gave up 1 base and J gave up 6 bases, with 22 bases separating them. Looked up from germline, CDR1 is SGHAT and CDR2 is FQNNGV. CDR3 sequence (DNA): TGTGCCAGCAGCTTAGTTGGGACCCCCGGGGCAACCTCCGAGCAGTACTTC. Amino acid sequence: CASSLVGTPGATSEQYF.

The rearrangement uses TRBV7-9 and TRBJ2-7, with 10 bases matching TRBD1. The germline V gene has CDR1 SEHNR and CDR2 FQNEAQ (reference sequence). The trim removed 1 base at V and 5 bases at J, leaving 5 bases unmatched. CDR3 length equals 15 residues. Here the CDR3 DNA reads TGTGCCAGCAGCTTAGGGACAGGGGGTAGCGACGAGCAGTACTTC. Amino acids: CASSLGTGGSDEQYF. Drawing the rest from reference TRBV7-9 and TRBJ2-7, the complete variable domain is DTGVSQNPRHKITKRGQNVTFRCDPISEHNRLYWYRQTLGQGPEFLTYFQNEAQLEKSRLLSDRFSAERPKGSFSTLEIQRTEQGDSAMYLCASSLGTGGSDEQYFGPGTRLTVT.

This clonotype has more than one count but fewer than ten. CDR3 region: CSVVVREVRSYEQYF. CDR3 in DNA: TGCAGCGTTGTCGTTCGAGAAGTACGCTCCTACGAGCAGTACTTC. This chain uses TRBV29-1 with TRBJ2-7; D gene unclear. Trimming stripped 4 bases from V and 0 bases from J, with 16 bases between. The CDR3 totals 15 residues. Looked up from germline, CDR1 is SQVTM and CDR2 is ANQGSEA.

The chain carries TRBV13 and TRBJ2-7; 11 bases align to TRBD1. CDR1 is PRHDT and CDR2 is FYEKMQ in the germline V gene (reference sequence). There are 16 residues in the CDR3. J gave up 3 bases and V 5 bases, and 9 bases lay outside the gene matches. In nucleotides, the CDR3 is TGTGCCAGCAGCAAAGAGGGACAGGGGGTGAGCTACGAGCAGTACTTC. Its translation is CASSKEGQGVSYEQYF.

This clonotype was observed a handful of times. J is TRBJ2-1 and V is TRBV7-9, with 7 bases matching TRBD1. J was trimmed by 7 bases and V by 2 bases; bases with no gene match: 8. There are 15 residues in the CDR3. CDR1 and CDR2 (germline): SEHNR, FQNEAQ (reference sequence). CDR3 sequence: CASSLSVTGQNEQFF. The CDR3 nucleotides read TGTGCCAGCAGCTTAAGTGTGACAGGGCAGAATGAGCAGTTCTTC.

The rearrangement uses TRBV19 and TRBJ2-5; D unresolved. The V end was cut by 1 base, the J end by 5 bases, with 11 bases between. The CDR3 spans 14 residues. The germline CDR1 and CDR2 sequences are LNHDA and SQIVND (reference sequence). The CDR3 DNA reads as TGTGCCAGTAGTATAGGGCATTATGGGGAGACCCAGTACTTC. Its protein product is CASSIGHYGETQYF.

This clonotype was seen more than once but under ten times. The chain links TRBV6-1 to TRBJ2-1; 8 positions match TRBD2. V shed 5 bases and J 5 bases; nucleotides not matched to a gene: 5. The germline gives CDR1 MNHNS, CDR2 SASEGT. This CDR3 is 14 amino acids long. The CDR3 protein is CASSKGLEDNEQFF. CDR3 nucleotides: TGTGCCAGCAGTAAGGGACTAGAGGACAATGAGCAGTTCTTC.

This clonotype was counted between two and nine times. The rearrangement uses TRBV12-3 or TRBV12-4 and TRBJ1-4, with 7 bases matching TRBD1. There are 15 residues in the CDR3. Germline trimming cut 8 bases from V and 3 bases from J; bases unmatched to any gene: 9. CDR3 DNA sequence: TGTGCCAGCGGAGGCGCAGGGACAGCTAATGAAAAACTGTTTTTT. Translation gives CASGGAGTANEKLFF.